Listed below are T cell receptor beta chains from one sample, sequenced in a study of T cells in localized non-small cell lung cancer. Data came from immunoSEQ multiplex PCR; TCRdb stores just in-frame clones and leaves some out. The data show about 9,800 clones, with around 42% seen just once and 3% to 4.5% held by the top ten. Sequenced here: lymph node tissue, sampled before any cancer treatment. The receptors derive from a woman aged 35 to 70 with stage I lung adenocarcinoma. CDR3s include the opening cysteine and the closing phenylalanine or tryptophan. The order of the fields is V gene, clone size, D gene, J gene, CDR3 protein, CDR3 DNA. A D gene is named only where the DNA matches it firmly. Clone size is not always given. Where it is, it says once, few, many or a class for expanded clones.

V: TRBV29-1; size: NA; D: NA; J: TRBJ1-2; CDR3: CSVPPSVDGYTF; DNA: TGCAGCGTTCCCCCCTCAGTCGATGGCTACACCTTC
V: TRBV6-8; size: few; D: TRBD1; J: TRBJ1-6; CDR3: CASGRTGNNSPLHF; DNA: TGTGCCAGCGGGAGGACAGGGAATAATTCACCCCTCCACTTT
V: TRBV15; size: few; D: TRBD1; J: TRBJ2-6; CDR3: CATSPKGARREFGANVLTF; DNA: TGTGCCACCAGCCCGAAGGGGGCCAGGAGAGAGTTCGGGGCCAACGTCCTGACTTTC
V: TRBV11-3; size: NA; D: NA; J: TRBJ2-1; CDR3: CASSLYKAGYGKSYNEQFF; DNA: TGTGCCAGCAGCTTATATAAGGCAGGGTATGGGAAGTCCTACAATGAGCAGTTCTTC
V: TRBV10-3; size: NA; D: TRBD1; J: TRBJ2-7; CDR3: CAISEDRGRGHEQYF; DNA: TGTGCCATCAGTGAGGACAGGGGCAGGGGACACGAGCAGTACTTC
V: TRBV30; size: NA; D: NA; J: TRBJ1-4; CDR3: CAWSGGRDLQKLFF; DNA: TGTGCCTGGAGCGGAGGAAGGGATCTCCAAAAACTGTTTTTT
V: TRBV15; size: NA; D: NA; J: TRBJ1-4; CDR3: CATSDFATNEKLFF; DNA: TGTGCCACCAGCGACTTTGCAACTAATGAAAAACTGTTTTTT
V: TRBV14; size: NA; D: TRBD1; J: TRBJ2-5; CDR3: CASSPLGQGIQETQYF; DNA: TGTGCCAGCAGCCCCTTGGGACAGGGGATACAAGAGACCCAGTACTTC
V: TRBV6-8; size: few; D: NA; J: TRBJ1-6; CDR3: CASSMTVTSPLHF; DNA: TGTGCCAGCAGCATGACAGTGACCTCACCCCTCCACTTT
V: TRBV9; size: few; D: TRBD1; J: TRBJ1-2; CDR3: CASSLQGMDGYTF; DNA: TGTGCCAGCAGCCTACAGGGGATGGATGGCTACACCTTC
V: TRBV10-2; size: NA; D: NA; J: TRBJ2-6; CDR3: CASSSQQGSGANVLTF; DNA: TGCGCTAGCAGCTCCCAGCAGGGATCTGGGGCCAACGTCCTGACTTTC
V: TRBV6-8; size: NA; D: NA; J: TRBJ1-2; CDR3: CASSDGRARGYTF; DNA: TGTGCCAGCAGTGACGGGCGGGCGCGGGGCTACACCTTC
V: TRBV19; size: NA; D: TRBD2; J: TRBJ2-7; CDR3: CASSSTSGGEQYF; DNA: TGTGCCAGTAGTTCGACTAGCGGGGGCGAGCAGTACTTC
V: TRBV22-1; size: NA; D: NA; J: TRBJ2-7; CDR3: CASSRGTGTSYEQYF; DNA: TGTGCCAGTAGCCGAGGGACAGGGACTTCCTACGAGCAGTACTTC
V: TRBV30; size: NA; D: NA; J: TRBJ1-1; CDR3: CAWMSGMEGVNTEAFF; DNA: TGTGCCTGGATGTCGGGGATGGAGGGGGTGAACACTGAAGCTTTCTTT
V: TRBV29-1; size: NA; D: NA; J: TRBJ1-1; CDR3: CSVEVPGRPEAFF; DNA: TGCAGCGTTGAAGTTCCAGGGCGGCCTGAAGCTTTCTTT
V: TRBV29-1; size: few; D: TRBD1; J: TRBJ2-2; CDR3: CSASGGRTGELFF; DNA: TGCAGCGCCTCAGGGGGCAGAACCGGGGAGCTGTTTTTT
V: TRBV4-1; size: NA; D: NA; J: TRBJ1-2; CDR3: CASSQDPRAYGYTF; DNA: TGCGCCAGCAGCCAAGACCCCAGGGCCTATGGCTACACCTTC
V: TRBV11-3; size: NA; D: TRBD1; J: TRBJ1-3; CDR3: CASSPRTGLSGNTIYF; DNA: TGTGCCAGCAGCCCACGGACAGGACTGTCTGGAAACACCATATATTTT
V: TRBV1; size: few; D: NA; J: TRBJ2-3; CDR3: CASSQEAQDTQYF; DNA: TGCGCCAGCAGCCAAGAGGCCCAAGATACGCAGTATTTT
V: TRBV19; size: NA; D: NA; J: TRBJ1-1; CDR3: CASSGRQATAFF; DNA: TGTGCCAGTAGTGGACGACAGGCCACAGCTTTCTTT
V: TRBV11-3; size: few; D: TRBD1; J: TRBJ2-2; CDR3: CASRPTGANTGKLFF; DNA: TGTGCCAGCAGACCGACAGGGGCGAACACCGGGAAGCTGTTTTTT
V: TRBV6-9; size: NA; D: NA; J: TRBJ2-1; CDR3: CASSPTRTTGTNEQFF; DNA: TGTGCCAGCAGCCCTACTAGGACTACAGGGACCAATGAGCAGTTCTTC
V: TRBV4-1; size: few; D: NA; J: TRBJ2-6; CDR3: CASSRQYSGANVLTF; DNA: TGCGCCAGCAGCCGACAATACTCTGGGGCCAATGTCTTGACTTTC
V: TRBV30; size: NA; D: TRBD2; J: TRBJ2-1; CDR3: CARGLAGWDEQFF; DNA: TGTGCCCGGGGGCTAGCGGGGTGGGATGAGCAGTTCTTC
V: TRBV30; size: once; D: NA; J: TRBJ1-2; CDR3: CAWSLLGGERYGYTF; DNA: TGTGCCTGGAGTCTACTTGGAGGGGAGCGGTATGGCTACACCTTC
V: TRBV10-3; size: NA; D: NA; J: TRBJ1-1; CDR3: CASREDESTEAFF; DNA: TGTGCCAGCAGAGAGGATGAGAGCACTGAAGCTTTCTTT
V: TRBV11-3; size: NA; D: TRBD2; J: TRBJ2-3; CDR3: CASSFYGLAGGSSTDTQYF; DNA: TGTGCCAGCAGCTTCTATGGACTAGCGGGGGGGAGTAGCACAGATACGCAGTATTTT
V: TRBV14; size: NA; D: NA; J: TRBJ2-5; CDR3: CASSLLGETQYF; DNA: TGTGCCAGCAGCCTCCTGGGAGAGACCCAGTACTTC
V: TRBV6-8; size: medium-sized; D: TRBD1; J: TRBJ2-6; CDR3: CASSYATGAGANVLTF; DNA: TGTGCCAGCAGTTACGCTACAGGGGCTGGGGCCAACGTCCTGACTTTC
V: TRBV18; size: few; D: TRBD1; J: TRBJ2-3; CDR3: CASSIDRADTQYF; DNA: TGTGCCAGCTCAATTGACAGGGCAGATACGCAGTATTTT
V: TRBV29-1; size: few; D: TRBD1; J: TRBJ2-3; CDR3: CSVVPRTGRTDTQYF; DNA: TGCAGCGTTGTCCCTCGGACAGGGCGCACAGATACGCAGTATTTT
V: TRBV10-1; size: NA; D: NA; J: TRBJ2-1; CDR3: CASSEIIGGYNEQFF; DNA: TGCGCCAGCAGTGAAATAATAGGGGGCTACAATGAGCAGTTCTTC
V: TRBV29-1; size: NA; D: TRBD1; J: TRBJ2-3; CDR3: CSVVRDRESTDTQYF; DNA: TGCAGCGTTGTTAGGGACAGGGAGTCCACAGATACGCAGTATTTT
V: TRBV19; size: NA; D: TRBD1; J: TRBJ1-1; CDR3: CASSIVARGWTEAFF; DNA: TGTGCCAGTAGTATAGTGGCCAGGGGGTGGACTGAAGCTTTCTTT
V: TRBV6-1; size: few; D: NA; J: TRBJ1-2; CDR3: CASSEAGPEDGYTF; DNA: TGTGCCAGCAGTGAAGCCGGACCCGAGGATGGCTACACCTTC
V: TRBV6-1; size: large; D: NA; J: TRBJ1-5; CDR3: CASSEEGRADQPQHF; DNA: TGTGCCAGCAGTGAAGAGGGGAGGGCAGATCAGCCCCAGCATTTT
V: TRBV11-3; size: NA; D: NA; J: TRBJ1-2; CDR3: CASSLEVRFHYGYTF; DNA: TGTGCCAGCAGCTTGGAAGTCCGTTTTCACTATGGCTACACCTTC
V: TRBV19; size: few; D: NA; J: TRBJ1-4; CDR3: CASSSQGSANEKLFF; DNA: TGTGCCAGTAGTTCGCAGGGGTCGGCTAATGAAAAACTGTTTTTT
V: TRBV12-1; size: once; D: NA; J: TRBJ1-2; CDR3: CASSSDGTNYGYTF; DNA: TGTGCCAGCAGCTCGGACGGGACAAACTATGGCTACACCTTC
V: TRBV10-2; size: NA; D: NA; J: TRBJ2-1; CDR3: CASSESEGSSYNEQFF; DNA: TGCGCCAGCAGTGAGTCGGAGGGGAGCTCCTACAATGAGCAGTTCTTC
V: TRBV10-1; size: NA; D: NA; J: TRBJ1-1; CDR3: CASSSGTSGEAFF; DNA: TGCGCCAGCAGCTCGGGGACAAGTGGGGAAGCTTTCTTT
V: TRBV19; size: once; D: TRBD2; J: TRBJ2-3; CDR3: CASSTQAGGLGDTQYF; DNA: TGTGCCAGTAGTACCCAAGCGGGGGGGCTAGGAGATACGCAGTATTTT
V: TRBV4-1; size: NA; D: TRBD2; J: TRBJ2-1; CDR3: CASSLTSGGAGEQFF; DNA: TGCGCCAGCAGCCTCACTAGCGGGGGGGCAGGGGAGCAGTTCTTC
V: TRBV18; size: NA; D: NA; J: TRBJ1-1; CDR3: CASSPSKWDANEAFF; DNA: TGTGCCAGCTCACCTTCGAAATGGGACGCCAATGAAGCTTTCTTT
V: TRBV9; size: few; D: NA; J: TRBJ1-1; CDR3: CASSGMRSNTEAFF; DNA: TGTGCCAGCAGTGGAATGAGGAGTAACACTGAAGCTTTCTTT